The entry that follows covers one TCR beta chain sequence. No antigen is known for it. This table comes from immunoSEQ multiplex PCR, and its TCRdb copy is limited to in-frame clones, with some not included. The sample lists 180,000 or so clones; 94% were seen once. The data stem from a study of T cell responses to AZD1222 COVID-19 vaccine. Study-wide results and caveats: Unmutated variant regions are reportedly the target of nearly half of TCRs that are spike-specific.

Germline CDR1 reads LNHNV; CDR2 reads YYDKDF (reference sequence). Trimming shortened V by 0 bases and J by 4 bases, and 15 bases separated the two germline ends. The CDR3 has 16 residues. This TCR was sampled from an adult in good health. The chain joins TRBV15 to TRBJ1-1, with a possible D match to TRBD1 (5 bases). This specimen consisted of peripheral blood, obtained on day 0 of AZD1222 vaccination. The CDR3 DNA follows: TGTGCCACCAGCAGAGACGGGGCGCAACGAGGCACTGAAGCTTTCTTT. Translated: CATSRDGAQRGTEAFF.